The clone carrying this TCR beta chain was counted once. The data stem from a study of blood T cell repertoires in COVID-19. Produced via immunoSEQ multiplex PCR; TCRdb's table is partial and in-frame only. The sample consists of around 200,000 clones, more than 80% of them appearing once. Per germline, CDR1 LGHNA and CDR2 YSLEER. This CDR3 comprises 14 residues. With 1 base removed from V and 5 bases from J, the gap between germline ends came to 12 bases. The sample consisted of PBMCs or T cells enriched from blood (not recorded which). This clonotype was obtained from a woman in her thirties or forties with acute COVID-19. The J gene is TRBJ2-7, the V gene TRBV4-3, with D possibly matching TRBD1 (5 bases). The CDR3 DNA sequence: TGCGCCAGCAGCCAAGGTCCAGGGTTGAACGAGCAGTACTTC. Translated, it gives CASSQGPGLNEQYF.